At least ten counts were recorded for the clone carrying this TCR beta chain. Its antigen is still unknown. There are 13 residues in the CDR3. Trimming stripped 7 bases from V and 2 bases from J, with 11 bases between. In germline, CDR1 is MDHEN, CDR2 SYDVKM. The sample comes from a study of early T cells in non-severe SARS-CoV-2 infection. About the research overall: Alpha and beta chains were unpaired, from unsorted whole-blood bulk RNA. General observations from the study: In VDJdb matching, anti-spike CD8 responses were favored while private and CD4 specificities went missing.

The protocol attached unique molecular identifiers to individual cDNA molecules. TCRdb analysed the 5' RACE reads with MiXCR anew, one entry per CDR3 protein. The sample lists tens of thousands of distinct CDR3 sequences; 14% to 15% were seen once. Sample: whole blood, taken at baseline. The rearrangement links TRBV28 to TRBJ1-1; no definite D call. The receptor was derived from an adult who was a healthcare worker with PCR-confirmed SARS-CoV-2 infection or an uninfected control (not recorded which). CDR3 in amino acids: CASTPSRNTEAFF. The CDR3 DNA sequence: TGTGCCAGCACCCCATCCCGCAACACTGAAGCTTTCTTT.